Below are 19 T cell receptor beta chains sequenced from a single sample in a study of T cells in Graves' hyperthyroidism and ophthalmopathy. TCR beta CDR3 regions were amplified from RNA transcripts. With the HTBI primer set, the TCR CDR3 went through a first round of RT-PCR. MiXCR was run by TCRdb on the multiplex PCR reads, yielding one entry per CDR3 protein. Of approximately 400,000 distinct CDR3 sequences listed, about 15% are singletons. Sequencing used blood. The receptors derive from a woman under 30 with Graves' hyperthyroidism.

This clonotype has just one count. A much larger clone sits a single nucleotide away, making a read error possible. The CDR3 loop reads CSPGGLGTYEQYF. CDR3 bases: TGCAGTCCAGGGGGATTAGGGACCTACGAGCAGTACTTC. The chain carries TRBV20-1 and TRBJ2-7; TRBD1 matches at 7 bases. The CDR3 runs to 13 residues. V shed 8 bases, J shed 2 bases, and the junction held 9 bases outside the gene matches. In germline, CDR1 is DFQATT, CDR2 SNEGSKA (reference sequence).

The chain uses TRBV15 and TRBJ1-2; tentative D call: TRBD1 (6 bases). The germline V and J ends were trimmed by 0 bases and 4 bases, with 15 bases remaining between them. The CDR3 loop spans 16 amino acids. The V gene's germline CDR1 is LNHNV and CDR2 YYDKDF (reference sequence). The CDR3 nucleotides read TGTGCCACCAGCAGAGACCGGACAGCCATGAGCTATGGCTACACCTTC. This gives the protein CATSRDRTAMSYGYTF.

This chain joins TRBV5-8 and TRBJ2-5; D may be TRBD2 (6 bases). CDR1 is SGHTS and CDR2 is YDEGEE in the germline V gene. This CDR3 has 13 residues. V lost 0 bases to trimming and J lost 11 bases, with 14 bases between them. In DNA, the CDR3 is TGTGCCAGCAGCTTGGGGTGGGGGAGGACGCAGTACTTC. It is translated as CASSLGWGRTQYF.

The chain has TRBV12-3 or TRBV12-4 and TRBJ2-7; perhaps TRBD1 as D (7 bases). Trimming cost V 7 bases and J 3 bases, with 13 bases left between them. The CDR3 has 13 residues. CDR3 region: CASTRGDHYEQYF. For the CDR3, the DNA is TGTGCCAGCACCAGGGGGGACCACTACGAGCAGTACTTC.

This clonotype has ten or more counts. The rearrangement joins TRBV7-8 to TRBJ1-1; D is ambiguous. This CDR3 comprises 15 residues. Trimming cost V 1 base and J 2 bases, with 11 bases left between them. Looked up from germline, CDR1 is SGHVS and CDR2 is FQNEAQ. Written as DNA, the CDR3 is TGTGCCAGCAGCTTAGTCGTCGAGGGCAACACTGAAGCTTTCTTT. This sequence encodes CASSLVVEGNTEAFF.

The table lists this clonotype with a few counts. The V and J genes are TRBV27 and TRBJ1-2; D gene ambiguous. Germline V gene sequence: CDR1 MNHEY, CDR2 SMNVEV (reference sequence). V was clipped by 4 bases and J by 4 bases, with 16 bases between them. This CDR3 comprises 15 residues. CDR3: CASSSNVGRGYGYTF. The CDR3 DNA is TGTGCCAGCAGTTCAAACGTCGGCCGAGGCTATGGCTACACCTTC.

The genes are TRBV20-1 and TRBJ1-5; no clear D gene. V dropped 6 bases and J dropped 11 bases, with 20 bases sitting between them. The CDR3 is 13 amino acids. From germline, CDR1 is DFQATT and CDR2 SNEGSKA (reference sequence). This chain's CDR3 is CSALRPAQSAQHF. CDR3 bases: TGCAGTGCCCTTAGGCCAGCCCAATCGGCCCAGCATTTT.

This clonotype was observed a handful of times. The rearrangement uses TRBV10-1 and TRBJ2-2; no clear D gene. Germline V gene data show CDR1 as WNHNN and CDR2 as SYGVQD (reference sequence). V gave up 6 bases and J gave up 8 bases, with 7 bases separating them. This CDR3 region has 11 residues. CDR3 protein: CASSDLGELFF. CDR3 DNA sequence: TGCGCCAGCAGCGACCTTGGGGAGCTGTTTTTT.

The table lists this clonotype with many counts. The CDR3 is CASSSIQGSHNYGYTF. The DNA for the CDR3 is TGTGCCAGCAGCTCAATACAGGGGTCTCATAACTATGGCTACACCTTC. This chain connects TRBV11-2 to TRBJ1-2; 7 nucleotides match TRBD1. With 4 bases clipped from V and 1 base from J, the junction kept 9 bases outside the gene matches. The CDR3 sequence is 16 residues long. Looked up from germline, CDR1 is SGHAT and CDR2 is FQNNGV.

This clonotype was observed at least ten times. The rearrangement links TRBV2 to TRBJ2-1; TRBD2 matches 9 bases. The CDR3 runs to 15 residues. V was pared by 8 bases and J by 0 bases, with 5 bases of the junction left unmatched. Germline-derived CDR1 and CDR2 are SNHLY and FYNNEI. The CDR3 DNA reads TGTGCCAGCGAGGCGGGAGGGTCCTCCTACAATGAGCAGTTCTTC. Its translation: CASEAGGSSYNEQFF.

This clonotype was counted many times. The chain employs TRBV20-1 and TRBJ2-3; 7 bases are a match to TRBD2. CDR1 is DFQATT, CDR2 SNEGSKA, per germline (reference sequence). The CDR3 runs 16 residues. Trimming cost V 3 bases and J 0 bases; bases outside gene matches: 9. The CDR3 sequence: CSASAGGGTSTDTQYF. CDR3 coding DNA: TGCAGTGCTAGCGCCGGCGGGGGAACAAGCACAGATACGCAGTATTTT.

This clonotype was recorded many times. The chain couples TRBV15 to TRBJ2-7, with 11 bases lining up with TRBD2. The CDR3 has 17 amino acids. Germline V lookup: CDR1 LNHNV, CDR2 YYDKDF (reference sequence). After removal of 0 bases from V and 4 bases from J, the junction contained 8 bases not matched to a gene. The CDR3 DNA reads TGTGCCACCAGCAGAGATAAAACTAGCGGGAGTAGGTACGAGCAGTACTTC. It yields the protein CATSRDKTSGSRYEQYF.

This clonotype has a count of ten or more. The genes are TRBV2 and TRBJ1-2; D gene unclear. The CDR3 consists of 11 residues. The germline CDR1 and CDR2 sequences are SNHLY and FYNNEI. V lost 3 bases and J 4 bases, leaving 3 bases between the germline ends. CDR3 sequence: CASSEAYGYTF. In DNA, the CDR3 is TGTGCCAGCAGTGAGGCCTATGGCTACACCTTC.

CDR3 sequence: CASSLYRGTTITGELFF. The CDR3 DNA sequence: TGTGCCAGCAGCTTATACCGAGGGACTACTATCACCGGGGAGCTGTTTTTT. The chain couples TRBV6-2 or TRBV6-3 to TRBJ2-2, with 7 bases fitting TRBD2. V lost 6 bases, J lost 4 bases, and 14 bases stayed unmatched. This CDR3 is 17 amino acids long. Germline CDR1 is MNHEY and CDR2 is SVGEGT.

This clonotype was counted at least ten times. The V and J genes are TRBV7-2 and TRBJ2-5; D gene unclear. The CDR3 extends over 13 amino acids. Germline CDR1 reads SGHTA; CDR2 reads FQGNSA. Trimming cost V 1 base and J 8 bases, with 11 bases left between them. In DNA, the CDR3 is TGTGCCAGCAGCTTAGATTTTCAAGGAACCCAGTACTTC. It specifies CASSLDFQGTQYF.

This clonotype was picked up a small number of times. This chain joins TRBV2 and TRBJ1-3, with 7 bases that match TRBD1. Germline-derived CDR1 and CDR2 are SNHLY and FYNNEI. CDR3 length: 16 amino acids. V trimming: 10 bases; J trimming: 0 bases; junction bases outside the gene matches: 12. The CDR3 sequence: CATGQDGRGSGNTIYF. CDR3 sequence (DNA): TGTGCCACTGGACAGGATGGACGAGGCTCTGGAAACACCATATATTTT.

The J gene is TRBJ2-6, the V gene TRBV24-1; TRBD1 aligns across 7 bases. With V trimmed by 2 bases and J by 1 base, 4 bases remained unmatched. This CDR3 comprises 17 residues. Germline V gene lookup returns CDR1 KGHDR and CDR2 SFDVKD. The CDR3 region is CATSDSDRASGANVLTF. CDR3 coding DNA: TGTGCCACCAGTGATTCCGACAGGGCGTCTGGGGCCAACGTCCTGACTTTC.

This clonotype was picked up many times. The rearrangement links TRBV12-3 or TRBV12-4 to TRBJ1-5; 9 bases fit TRBD1. The CDR3 consists of 16 residues. Trimming cost V 0 bases and J 4 bases; bases outside gene matches: 4. The CDR3 nucleotides read TGTGCCAGCAGTTTAGCGCTAGGGACAGGGAATCAGCCCCAGCATTTT. Translated, it gives CASSLALGTGNQPQHF.

This clonotype has just a few counts. V gene TRBV4-1 combines with J gene TRBJ1-1; D gene ambiguous. CDR3 length: 16 amino acids. The germline V and J ends were trimmed by 0 bases and 5 bases, with 16 bases remaining between them. Germline-derived CDR1 and CDR2 are MGHRA and YSYEKL. CDR3 DNA sequence: TGCGCCAGCAGCCAAGACAGAGTCGGAGGGAGGACTGAAGCTTTCTTT. This gives the protein CASSQDRVGGRTEAFF.